This T cell receptor beta chain was identified in a study of T cells after posttransplantation cyclophosphamide. Comments on this clone: The antigen is unknown.

Study-wide points: Skin or GI-infiltrating T cells shared few TRB sequences with blood. Donor CD8+ memory clones often dominated recipient blood repertoires at later times. Recipient CMV seropositivity and CMV reactivation strongly tracked TRB clonality.

Sequenced by immunoSEQ multiplex PCR; TCRdb stores in-frame clones only, minus some. The sample records approximately 3,900 clones, about two thirds being singletons. The sequencing sample was made of memory CD8+ T cells sorted from blood. This TCR was recovered from a man over 45.

CDR3 sequence: CASSQDSWTGNTIYF. In DNA, the CDR3 is TGTGCCAGCAGCCAAGATAGTTGGACAGGGAATACCATATATTTT. This chain links TRBV14 with TRBJ1-3; 8 nucleotides align to TRBD1. Germline CDR1 reads SGHDN; CDR2 reads FVKESK. The CDR3 is made up of 15 amino acids. V was pared by 0 bases and J by 10 bases, with 8 bases of the junction left unmatched.